The entry below describes one T cell receptor beta chain. Its antigen is still unknown. Primers for the PCR totalled 60 Vbeta and 13 Jbeta. Under the authors' procedure: As a later analysis found, there were tens of millions of unique TCR beta chains, of which around 9.9 million were shared. The data were produced by immunoSEQ multiplex PCR, yet TCRdb's version contains in-frame clones alone and is incomplete. D and trimming were read from the DNA, whereas the V and J calls and clone size are those reported in that table. The sample includes 96,000 or so clones. This specimen belongs to a study of cytomegalovirus exposure and HLA in healthy donors. Study results and caveats: Generally TCR sequences proved uncommon, though certain public TCRs appeared in numerous donors. An analysis was carried out later, and it reportedly showed fewer N-insertions in an Asian-associated ancestry cluster than the roughly 700-donor mean. TCR beta V- and J-gene trimming, according to a later analysis, was linked to a missense DCLRE1C variant.

This clonotype was obtained from a woman between 25 and 40 years old in good health and CMV-seronegative. The specimen sequenced was PBMCs.

The CDR3 region is CASSSGTGDNYGYTF. CDR3 sequence (DNA): TGTGCCAGCAGCTCGGGGACAGGGGATAACTATGGCTACACCTTC. The V gene is TRBV7-8, the J gene TRBJ1-2, with 10 nucleotides matching TRBD1. Germline V gives CDR1 SGHVS, CDR2 FQNEAQ. The ends lost 4 bases at V and 1 base at J; junction bases unmatched: 3. The CDR3 has 15 amino acids.